This T cell receptor (beta chain) is drawn from a study of T cell repertoires in cytomegalovirus infection. About the research overall: Public signatures in TCR beta pointed to CMV infection and matching HLA type. Study outcomes and limitations: Adding up the frequency of public TCR beta families identified people who carried CMV plus the relevant HLA.

The CDR3 runs 16 residues. Losses at the gene ends were 3 bases for V and 8 bases for J; bases not matched to a gene: 12. Germline CDR1 and CDR2: MDHEN and SYDVKM. This clonotype was found many times. The antigen is unknown. MiXCR, applied by TCRdb to the reads, yields one record per CDR3 protein. The table records about 260,000 distinct CDR3 sequences, around 15% of them present only once. The clonotype was recovered from a human donor in good health (CMV status not recorded). Some clones in this sample may be carry-over from other donors' samples. The sequenced material came from PBMCs. This chain joins TRBV28 and TRBJ1-5; 8 bases match TRBD1. CDR3 loop: CASSFRRGQGLEPQHF. The CDR3 DNA is TGTGCCAGCAGTTTCCGACGCGGACAGGGTTTGGAGCCCCAGCATTTT.